The rows below give T cell receptor beta chains drawn from one sample of a study of T cells in Graves' hyperthyroidism and ophthalmopathy. MiXCR, applied by TCRdb to the multiplex PCR reads, yields one record per CDR3 protein. The table shows fewer than 300,000 distinct CDR3 sequences, with less than 30% occurring only once. The sequencing input was blood. Source of these receptors: a man between 40 and 49 years old with Graves' hyperthyroidism that later progressed to Graves' ophthalmopathy. The conserved cysteine and the conserved F or W are not part of the CDR3 here. D genes are given only for firm matches. Expanded clones get a size class; other rows say once, few or many, or leave the size out.

V gene,clone size,D gene,J gene,CDR3 protein
TRBV19,many,NA,TRBJ2-5,ASSVGLRTQETQY
TRBV12-3/TRBV12-4,NA,TRBD1,TRBJ1-6,ASSDDRGGSPLH
TRBV6-5,many,TRBD1,TRBJ1-2,ASSYGTGLGYT
TRBV6-5,NA,NA,TRBJ1-1,ASSYSRAGRRNTEAF
TRBV4-3,NA,NA,TRBJ2-7,ASSQEASTYEQY
TRBV29-1,many,NA,TRBJ1-1,SVEGRANTEAF
TRBV7-2,NA,NA,TRBJ1-2,ASSLAIPGFSGYT
TRBV20-1,many,TRBD2,TRBJ2-7,SAPVRDSGVYEQY
TRBV20-1,NA,NA,TRBJ1-2,SAGEAGARGGFGYT
TRBV3-1,many,NA,TRBJ2-2,ASSHGRGELF
TRBV12-3/TRBV12-4,many,TRBD1,TRBJ1-2,ASSMTGGYT
TRBV7-2,few,TRBD2,TRBJ2-5,ASSFWGGEETQY
TRBV29-1,many,NA,TRBJ2-2,SVEGDTGELV
TRBV6-5,NA,NA,TRBJ2-5,AGSYSFETQY
TRBV10-3,many,NA,TRBJ2-7,AISESEGTHYEQY
TRBV12-3/TRBV12-4,many,TRBD2,TRBJ2-2,ASSPSLAGQTGELF
TRBV5-4,many,NA,TRBJ1-4,ASSFVKSRATNEKLF
TRBV10-2,many,TRBD2,TRBJ2-2,ASSESVDSGTTGELF
TRBV7-9,many,NA,TRBJ1-1,ASSLVGPGS
TRBV12-3/TRBV12-4,many,NA,TRBJ1-2,ASSFRLLGGYT
TRBV6-5,many,NA,TRBJ1-1,ASRRSGHTEAF
TRBV20-1,many,NA,TRBJ2-5,SAIPGNQETQY
TRBV5-1,many,TRBD1,TRBJ2-7,ASSLQGLLYEQY
TRBV7-9,NA,NA,TRBJ2-2,ASSPTGTPDGELF
TRBV7-9,many,NA,TRBJ1-1,ASSTSRTGNTEAF
TRBV6-1,once,NA,TRBJ1-1,ASSEQGRTEAF
TRBV12-3/TRBV12-4,many,NA,TRBJ2-7,ASGGTTSYEQY
TRBV5-1,NA,NA,TRBJ1-6,ASSSSGLPLH
TRBV6-4,NA,NA,TRBJ2-7,ASTTSGANYEQY
TRBV4-1,many,TRBD1,TRBJ2-5,ASSLTGAQAQY
TRBV5-1,many,TRBD1,TRBJ2-7,ASSETGQGHYEQY
TRBV2,NA,TRBD2,TRBJ2-4,ASAQGASGGAGAKNIQY
TRBV2,many,NA,TRBJ2-7,ASSRNPYEQY
TRBV27,NA,TRBD1,TRBJ2-2,ASSEDRMGTGELF
TRBV12-3/TRBV12-4,NA,NA,TRBJ1-1,ASSLSADRWGVAF
TRBV20-1,many,NA,TRBJ2-7,SAREKVSGSSKYEQY
TRBV5-6,many,TRBD2,TRBJ2-2,ASSLRLAGVYTGELF
TRBV20-1,many,NA,TRBJ2-2,SASGLSTGELF
TRBV6-2/TRBV6-3,NA,NA,TRBJ1-3,ASSPRATGPSGNTIY
TRBV12-3/TRBV12-4,many,NA,TRBJ1-3,ASSTTSSSGNTIY
TRBV5-1,many,NA,TRBJ2-5,ASSTAQGSQETQY
TRBV5-1,many,TRBD1,TRBJ1-6,ASSLDRGDNSPLH
TRBV14,many,NA,TRBJ2-2,ASSPRLTGELF
TRBV30,many,TRBD1,TRBJ1-2,AWSVQRTGGYT
TRBV11-1,NA,TRBD2,TRBJ2-7,ASSLSGSGTLYEQY
TRBV5-1,NA,NA,TRBJ2-2,ASVKDSTGELF
TRBV20-1,many,NA,TRBJ2-5,SARDQMKQETQY
TRBV20-1,NA,TRBD1,TRBJ1-1,SARPTGVTNTEAF